The 18 T cell receptor beta chains below come from one sample, sequenced in a study of T cell repertoires in cytomegalovirus infection. TCRdb reanalysed the reads using MiXCR and keeps one entry per CDR3 protein. The sample lists fewer than 550,000 distinct CDR3 sequences, 16% seen once, with 20% to 30% in the top ten. The source material was CD8+ T cells from PBMCs. The receptors shown here come from a human donor in good health (CMV status not recorded). Some clones in this sample may be carry-over from other donors' samples.

Note on this clonotype: Mismatch with germline at one junction end may stem from a read error. This chain uses TRBV14 with TRBJ1-6; no clear D. The CDR3 runs to 14 residues. From germline, CDR1 is SGHDN and CDR2 FVKESK. DNA for the CDR3: TGTGCCAGCAGCCAAGTCCCCTACAATTCACCCCTCCACTTT. As protein: CASSQVPYNSPLHF.

Ten or more counts support this clonotype. The gene calls are TRBV7-9 and TRBJ1-1, with D possibly being TRBD1 (5 bases). Germline-derived CDR1 and CDR2 are SEHNR and FQNEAQ (reference sequence). The CDR3 is made up of 15 amino acids. The V end lost 4 bases, the J end lost 4 bases, and 16 bases lay between the germline ends. The CDR3 loop is CASSSDRFWGTEAFF. The CDR3, as DNA: TGTGCCAGCAGCTCTGACAGATTTTGGGGCACTGAAGCTTTCTTT.

This clonotype was seen many times. This chain joins TRBV4-1 and TRBJ2-6, with D unclear. The CDR3 length is 16 residues. Per the germline V gene, CDR1 is MGHRA and CDR2 is YSYEKL. Trimming took off 3 bases at V and 0 bases at J, with 9 bases between the two ends. The chain's CDR3 is CASSQISSSGANVLTF. As DNA, the CDR3 is TGCGCCAGCAGCCAGATCAGCAGCTCTGGGGCCAACGTCCTGACTTTC.

This clonotype was seen repeatedly, ten times or more. V gene TRBV27 combines with J gene TRBJ1-6, with a weak D call TRBD1 (6 bases). Germline V gene lookup returns CDR1 MNHEY and CDR2 SMNVEV (reference sequence). V dropped 5 bases and J dropped 7 bases, with 12 bases sitting between them. The CDR3 runs to 14 residues. The CDR3 DNA reads as TGTGCCAGCAGTAGACAGGTTTCCAATTCACCCCTCCACTTT. It translates to CASSRQVSNSPLHF.

This clonotype has ten or more counts. This chain connects TRBV7-2 to TRBJ2-3, with 12 positions matching TRBD2. The germline V gene encodes CDR1 SGHTA and CDR2 FQGNSA. This CDR3 comprises 15 residues. Unmatched junction bases numbered 3, after V lost 4 bases and J lost 4 bases. The CDR3 nucleotides are TGTGCCAGCAGCTCGACTAGCGGGGGCGCAGATACGCAGTATTTT. This encodes CASSSTSGGADTQYF.

There are many counts of this clonotype. The chain has TRBV7-6 and TRBJ1-5, with 8 bases aligning to TRBD1. J lost 4 bases, V lost 2 bases, and 4 bases had no gene match. This CDR3 is 15 amino acids long. Germline V gives CDR1 SGHVS, CDR2 FNYEAQ. For the CDR3, the DNA is TGTGCCAGCAGCTTACGGACAGGGTATAATCAGCCCCAGCATTTT. Protein sequence: CASSLRTGYNQPQHF.

This clonotype was seen ten or more times. V usage is TRBV29-1 and J usage is TRBJ2-3; TRBD1 is a possible D gene (6 bases). V was trimmed by 3 bases and J by 5 bases, leaving 9 bases between them. The CDR3 contains 12 residues. Looked up from germline, CDR1 is SQVTM and CDR2 is ANQGSEA. In DNA, the CDR3 is TGCAGCGTTGAGGGGGCTGAAGATACGCAGTATTTT. Its protein is CSVEGAEDTQYF.

The rearrangement links TRBV5-6 to TRBJ2-3; 10 nucleotides line up with TRBD2. The CDR3 contains 16 residues. With 1 base clipped from V and 4 bases from J, the junction kept 6 bases outside the gene matches. The V gene's germline CDR1 is SGHDT and CDR2 YYEEEE. CDR3 loop: CASSLYLAGVADTQYF. CDR3 coding DNA: TGTGCCAGCAGCTTGTACCTAGCGGGAGTGGCAGATACGCAGTATTTT.

The chain uses TRBV6-5 and TRBJ1-2, with a possible D match to TRBD1 (5 bases). CDR1 and CDR2 from the germline V gene are MNHEY and SVGAGI. V gave up 5 bases and J gave up 5 bases, with 21 bases separating them. The CDR3 extends over 16 amino acids. CDR3 in DNA: TGTGCCAGCAGTCGGAGGGGCCGCCGGCGGGAGTATGGCTACACCTTC. This gives the protein CASSRRGRRREYGYTF.

This clonotype showed up many times. V and J are TRBV7-9 and TRBJ1-6; D remains unclear. This CDR3 comprises 11 residues. CDR1 SEHNR and CDR2 FQNEAQ come from the germline V gene (reference sequence). Between the trimmed V and J ends, which lost 4 bases and 10 bases, there was a span of 5 bases. In DNA form, the CDR3 reads TGTGCCAGCAGCTCCGACTCACCCCTCCACTTT. This encodes CASSSDSPLHF.

V is TRBV7-7 and J is TRBJ1-4; D unclear. Germline CDR1 is SSHAT and CDR2 is FNYEAQ (reference sequence). This CDR3 is built from 15 residues. Trimming took off 1 base at V and 5 bases at J, with 11 bases between the two ends. CDR3 protein: CASSLGTDPNEKLFF. CDR3 nucleotide sequence: TGTGCCAGCAGCTTAGGCACGGACCCGAATGAAAAACTGTTTTTT.

The chain joins TRBV2 to TRBJ2-7; unclear D gene. CDR1 is SNHLY and CDR2 is FYNNEI in the germline V gene. Trimming removed 1 base at V and 12 bases at J, with 16 bases between. This CDR3 has 13 amino acids. Written as DNA, the CDR3 is TGTGCCAGCAGTGAAGGGGCAGACCCGAGAGGGTACTTC. Translation: CASSEGADPRGYF.

CDR3 in amino acids: CASSVFMRSNTGELFF. CDR3 sequence (DNA): TGTGCCAGCAGCGTATTTATGCGGTCCAATACCGGGGAGCTGTTTTTT. This sequence joins TRBV9 and TRBJ2-2; D ambiguous. This CDR3 has 16 amino acids. Germline CDR1 reads SGDLS; CDR2 reads YYNGEE. Trimming pared 1 base from V and 5 bases from J, leaving 15 bases between.

This clonotype turned up a few times. The rearrangement links TRBV6-1 to TRBJ2-7, with TRBD2 matching over 13 bases. The germline V gene has CDR1 MNHNS and CDR2 SASEGT. The CDR3 runs 16 residues. V dropped 5 bases and J dropped 4; count of bases not matched to a gene: 8. CDR3 sequence reads: CASSFRTSGSRYEQYF. The CDR3 coding sequence is TGTGCCAGCAGTTTCCGGACTAGCGGGAGTAGGTACGAGCAGTACTTC.

The chain couples TRBV20-1 to TRBJ2-4, with D perhaps TRBD1 or TRBD2 (6 bases each). From germline, CDR1 is DFQATT and CDR2 SNEGSKA (reference sequence). Trimming left V 2 bases short and J 2 bases short, with 16 bases between. The CDR3 extends over 16 amino acids. CDR3 nucleotides: TGCAGTGCTAGAAAGGTTGGAGGGGGTACCAAAAACATTCAGTACTTC. It is translated as CSARKVGGGTKNIQYF.

In the case of this clonotype: With a much larger clone just one base away, this may be a read error. The chain uses TRBV5-1 and TRBJ2-1, with 7 bases identical to TRBD1. Germline values: CDR1 SGHRS, CDR2 YFSETQ. The CDR3 has 15 amino acids. Trimming cost V 4 bases and J 12 bases; bases outside gene matches: 16. CDR3 protein: CASSALQGRIDVQFF. CDR3 DNA: TGCGCCAGCAGCGCGCTACAGGGGCGCATCGATGTGCAGTTCTTC. Looking up the rest from reference TRBV5-1 and TRBJ2-1 gives the full variable domain: KAGVTQTPRYLIKTRGQQVTLSCSPISGHRSVSWYQQTPGQGLQFLFEYFSETQRNKGNFPGRFSGRQFSNSRSEMNVSTLELGDSALYLCASSALQGRIDVQFFGPGTRLTVL.

The sample holds many counts of this clonotype. The chain has TRBV7-9 and TRBJ2-5, with D unclear. With 6 bases removed from V and 2 bases from J, the gap between germline ends came to 10 bases. Germline assignment: CDR1 SEHNR and CDR2 FQNEAQ (reference sequence). The CDR3 spans 13 residues. CDR3 region: CASSELGQETQYF. The CDR3 DNA reads TGTGCCAGCAGTGAACTGGGACAAGAGACCCAGTACTTC.

The V and J genes are TRBV7-9 and TRBJ1-2; TRBD1 is a possible D gene (6 bases). Germline V gene sequence: CDR1 SEHNR, CDR2 FQNEAQ (reference sequence). CDR3 size: 15 residues. The V end was cut by 5 bases, the J end by 4 bases, with 17 bases between. This chain's CDR3 is CASSLQTTGSYGYTF. As DNA, the CDR3 is TGTGCCAGCAGCCTCCAGACGACAGGTAGCTATGGCTACACCTTC.